The 6 T cell receptor beta chains presented below share a single source sample, sequenced in a study of blood T cell repertoires in COVID-19. TCRdb's copy holds only in-frame clones and misses some; the assay was immunoSEQ multiplex PCR. The data hold fewer than 350,000 clones, with approximately 90% observed a single time. What was sequenced was PBMCs or T cells enriched from blood (not recorded which). The receptors derive from a woman aged 60 to 75 in a cohort exposed to, infected with or recovered from COVID-19 (not recorded which).

V gene TRBV10-3 combines with J gene TRBJ2-7; no reliable D call. The V gene lost 5 bases and the J gene lost 0 bases, with 5 bases spanning the gap. The CDR3 runs to 12 residues. Germline V gene data show CDR1 as ENHRY and CDR2 as SYGVKD. Written as DNA, the CDR3 is TGTGCCATCAGTCCTAACTCCTACGAGCAGTACTTC. Translated: CAISPNSYEQYF.

The chain couples TRBV3-1 (or the pseudogene TRBV3-2) to TRBJ1-3; 7 nucleotides agree with TRBD1. J gave up 0 bases and V 4 bases, and 12 bases lay outside the gene matches. From germline, CDR1 is LGHDT and CDR2 YNNKEL (reference sequence). The CDR3 is 18 amino acids. CDR3 DNA sequence: TGTGCCAGCAGCCCCGTCTCGGGACAGTCGCGCTCTGGAAACACCATATATTTT. Amino acid sequence: CASSPVSGQSRSGNTIYF.

V usage is TRBV27 and J usage is TRBJ2-3, with 12 bases aligning to TRBD2. V lost 1 base to trimming and J lost 1 base; unmatched junction nucleotides: 9. Germline V gene sequence: CDR1 MNHEY, CDR2 SMNVEV (reference sequence). The CDR3 runs 19 residues. DNA of the CDR3: TGTGCCAGCAGTTTATATGCGACTAGCGGGAGTGTGGGCACAGATACGCAGTATTTT. This translates into CASSLYATSGSVGTDTQYF.

This sequence joins TRBV28 and TRBJ1-2; D gene uncertain. V was pared by 0 bases and J by 1 base, with 9 bases between. CDR1 and CDR2 from the germline V gene are MDHEN and SYDVKM. The CDR3 runs to 15 residues. The CDR3 here is CASSLWGGFNYGYTF. The CDR3 nucleotides are TGTGCCAGCAGTTTATGGGGAGGATTTAACTATGGCTACACCTTC.

The V call is TRBV28, the J call TRBJ1-5; D gene uncertain. This CDR3 has 15 amino acids. In germline, CDR1 is MDHEN, CDR2 SYDVKM. V dropped 5 bases and J dropped 7 bases, with 18 bases sitting between them. The CDR3 sequence: CASSLGGRRAQPQHF. In DNA form, the CDR3 reads TGTGCCAGCAGTCTCGGAGGGCGGAGGGCGCAGCCCCAGCATTTT.

This clone appeared a single time. V is TRBV2 and J is TRBJ2-7, with D uncertain. This CDR3 contains 12 residues. The ends were cut back, 6 bases at V and 4 bases at J, with 10 bases in the middle. Germline V lookup: CDR1 SNHLY, CDR2 FYNNEI. CDR3 region: CASSLNGYEQYF. Written as DNA, the CDR3 is TGTGCCAGCAGCCTTAACGGTTACGAGCAGTACTTC.